A selection of T cell receptor beta chains follows, all from one sample in a study of control samples from healthy donors and cancer patients. Assay: immunoSEQ multiplex PCR; the TCRdb copy retains only in-frame clones and omits some. The sample includes over 150,000 clones, 85% to 95% seen only once; the top ten take around 1.3%. The sample consisted of blood. These receptors originate from a woman aged 18-29 years in good health. Each CDR3 is given without its conserved first and last residue. The order of the fields is J gene, V gene, D gene, CDR3 protein. The D gene is left open where the match is weak.

J gene: TRBJ2-7; V gene: TRBV27; D gene: TRBD2; CDR3 protein: ASSLEGLAGVYEQY
J gene: TRBJ2-1; V gene: TRBV7-2; D gene: NA; CDR3 protein: ASSPNRGPGGNEQF
J gene: TRBJ1-2; V gene: TRBV4-3; D gene: NA; CDR3 protein: ASSQDGGYYGYT
J gene: TRBJ1-1; V gene: TRBV18; D gene: NA; CDR3 protein: ASSPQGRRDTEAF
J gene: TRBJ1-3; V gene: TRBV6-5; D gene: NA; CDR3 protein: ASRRGTDGNTIY
J gene: TRBJ1-1; V gene: TRBV5-1; D gene: NA; CDR3 protein: ASSLALGNTEAF
J gene: TRBJ1-5; V gene: TRBV10-3; D gene: NA; CDR3 protein: AISEINQPQH
J gene: TRBJ1-5; V gene: TRBV29-1; D gene: NA; CDR3 protein: SVEMPGNQPQH
J gene: TRBJ2-2; V gene: TRBV13; D gene: NA; CDR3 protein: ASSFRGELF
J gene: TRBJ1-3; V gene: TRBV7-3; D gene: NA; CDR3 protein: ASSLTTTQVPDGGDDSGNTIY
J gene: TRBJ1-6; V gene: TRBV27; D gene: NA; CDR3 protein: ASSLSWPPRGANNSPLH
J gene: TRBJ1-2; V gene: TRBV6-5; D gene: NA; CDR3 protein: ASSMAGGYT
J gene: TRBJ1-2; V gene: TRBV15; D gene: NA; CDR3 protein: ATSREGNYGYT
J gene: TRBJ1-1; V gene: TRBV4-1; D gene: TRBD1; CDR3 protein: ASSQEAGGVGAF
J gene: TRBJ2-5; V gene: TRBV7-9; D gene: NA; CDR3 protein: ASRPGVGETQY
J gene: TRBJ1-3; V gene: TRBV18; D gene: NA; CDR3 protein: ASSPWTELEGNTIY
J gene: TRBJ2-6; V gene: TRBV24-1; D gene: TRBD1; CDR3 protein: ATSDGPGQGNSGANVLT
J gene: TRBJ2-3; V gene: TRBV4-2; D gene: TRBD2; CDR3 protein: ASSQGGRAEDTQY
J gene: TRBJ1-5; V gene: TRBV5-6; D gene: NA; CDR3 protein: ASSLGPEGQPQH
J gene: TRBJ2-7; V gene: TRBV28; D gene: TRBD1; CDR3 protein: ASNWARTGRYEQY
J gene: TRBJ2-7; V gene: TRBV28; D gene: NA; CDR3 protein: ASSLPMTYEQY
J gene: TRBJ1-5; V gene: TRBV4-2; D gene: TRBD1; CDR3 protein: ASSQSQGIQPQH
J gene: TRBJ1-1; V gene: TRBV6-5; D gene: TRBD1; CDR3 protein: ASSIPGGSEAF
J gene: TRBJ2-5; V gene: TRBV29-1; D gene: TRBD1; CDR3 protein: SVEWDRGLKTQY
J gene: TRBJ1-6; V gene: TRBV21-1; D gene: NA; CDR3 protein: ASSKGAGGWSYNSPLH